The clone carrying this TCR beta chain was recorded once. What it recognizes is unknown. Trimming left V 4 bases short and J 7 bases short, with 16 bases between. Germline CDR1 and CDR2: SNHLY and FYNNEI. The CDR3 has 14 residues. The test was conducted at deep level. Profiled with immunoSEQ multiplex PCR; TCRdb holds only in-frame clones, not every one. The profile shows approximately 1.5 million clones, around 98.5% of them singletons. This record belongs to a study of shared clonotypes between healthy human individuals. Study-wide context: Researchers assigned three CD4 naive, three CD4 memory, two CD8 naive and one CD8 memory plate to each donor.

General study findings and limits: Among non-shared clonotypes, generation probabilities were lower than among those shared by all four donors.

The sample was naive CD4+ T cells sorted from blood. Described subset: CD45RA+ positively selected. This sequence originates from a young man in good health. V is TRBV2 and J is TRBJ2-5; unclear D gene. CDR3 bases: TGTGCCAGCAGTGGTCGCCAGGTCTTAGGGACCCAGTACTTC. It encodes CASSGRQVLGTQYF.